The rows below give T cell receptor beta chains drawn from one sample of a study of blood T cell repertoires in COVID-19. This table comes from immunoSEQ multiplex PCR, and its TCRdb copy is limited to in-frame clones, with some not included. The table lists around 340,000 clones, around 85% of them singletons, with 4% to 5% in the top ten. What was sequenced was PBMCs or T cells enriched from blood (not recorded which). The receptors derive from a woman aged 40 to 50 with acute COVID-19. CDR3s include the opening cysteine and the closing phenylalanine or tryptophan. The D gene is left open where the match is weak. For some rows the clone size is stated as once, few or many, or as a class when expanded; others skip it.

V: TRBV5-1
size: -
D: -
J: TRBJ2-6
DNA: TGCGCCAGCAGCTTGGAGCTCTCTGGGGCCAACGTCCTGACTTTC
CDR3: CASSLELSGANVLTF

V: TRBV20-1
size: once
D: -
J: TRBJ1-1
DNA: TGCAGTGCTAGGGTAGTCACTGAAGCTTTCTTT
CDR3: CSARVVTEAFF

V: TRBV5-1
size: -
D: -
J: TRBJ2-3
DNA: TGCGCCAGCAGCTTCGATCCGGTGGTTGATACGCAGTATTTT
CDR3: CASSFDPVVDTQYF

V: TRBV11-2
size: -
D: -
J: TRBJ1-2
DNA: TGTGCCAGCAGCTCCCGTCGGAGGAGCTATGGCTACACCTTC
CDR3: CASSSRRRSYGYTF

V: TRBV6-1
size: -
D: -
J: TRBJ1-3
DNA: TGTGCCAGCAGTGAAGGTGGAGGGGGAAACACCATATATTTT
CDR3: CASSEGGGGNTIYF

V: TRBV6-5
size: few
D: TRBD2
J: TRBJ2-1
DNA: TGTGCCAGCAGTTACGGTGGACTAGGTTCAGTCTACGAGCAGTTCTTC
CDR3: CASSYGGLGSVYEQFF

V: TRBV19
size: -
D: TRBD1
J: TRBJ1-5
DNA: TGTGCCAGTAGTATAGACAAAGACAGGGCGGGGAATCAGCCCCAGCATTTT
CDR3: CASSIDKDRAGNQPQHF

V: TRBV5-5
size: -
D: -
J: TRBJ1-1
DNA: TGTGCCAGCAGCTTTTCGGGGGGCACTGAAGCTTTCTTT
CDR3: CASSFSGGTEAFF

V: TRBV28
size: once
D: -
J: TRBJ2-1
DNA: TGTGCCAGCAGTTTACGCGGGTCCGGGTTTTCGATCAATGAGCAGTTCTTC
CDR3: CASSLRGSGFSINEQFF

V: TRBV7-2
size: -
D: TRBD1
J: TRBJ1-2
DNA: TGTGCCAGCAGCTTTCGGGACAGGGGCTATGGCTACACCTTC
CDR3: CASSFRDRGYGYTF

V: TRBV9
size: -
D: -
J: TRBJ2-5
DNA: TGTGCCAGCAGCCCCGAGTCGGGGACTCGGGAGACCCAGTACTTC
CDR3: CASSPESGTRETQYF

V: TRBV28
size: -
D: -
J: TRBJ1-1
DNA: TGTGCCAGCAGTTTATTCGGCAGGGCCTCGAACACTGAAGCTTTCTTT
CDR3: CASSLFGRASNTEAFF

V: TRBV19
size: -
D: -
J: TRBJ2-7
DNA: TGTGCCAGTAGTGACTTAACAGGGTCGAGCGCGCAATACGAGCAGTACTTC
CDR3: CASSDLTGSSAQYEQYF

V: TRBV9
size: -
D: -
J: TRBJ2-6
DNA: TGTGCCAGCAGCGTAGGTCGGGTAAGGTCTGGGGCCAACGTCCTGACTTTC
CDR3: CASSVGRVRSGANVLTF

V: TRBV7-8
size: -
D: -
J: TRBJ2-7
DNA: TGTGCCAGCAGCACCGAATCGGGTAACGAGCAGTACTTC
CDR3: CASSTESGNEQYF

V: TRBV5-1
size: -
D: -
J: TRBJ1-1
DNA: TGCGCCAGCAGCTTGGAGGCCTCGGGGATTAAGACTGAAGCTTTCTTT
CDR3: CASSLEASGIKTEAFF

V: TRBV7-2
size: -
D: -
J: TRBJ2-3
DNA: TGTGCCAGCAGCTTTTTGGGCCTTACTAGCACAGATACGCAGTATTTT
CDR3: CASSFLGLTSTDTQYF

V: TRBV5-4
size: -
D: TRBD2
J: TRBJ2-1
DNA: TGTGCCAGCAGCTTGTTGGGTTGGACGGGAGGGTACAATGAGCAGTTCTTC
CDR3: CASSLLGWTGGYNEQFF

V: TRBV5-4
size: -
D: TRBD1
J: TRBJ2-7
DNA: TGTGCCAGCAGCTTGAAGGGGACAGGCCCCTACGAGCAGTACTTC
CDR3: CASSLKGTGPYEQYF

V: TRBV27
size: -
D: TRBD1
J: TRBJ1-1
DNA: TGTGCCAGCAGTGAGACGACAGGGACAGCGTCTGAAGCTTTCTTT
CDR3: CASSETTGTASEAFF

V: TRBV7-9
size: -
D: TRBD1
J: TRBJ2-7
DNA: TGTGCCAGCAGCTGGGGAATGGGACAGCTTTACGAGCAGTACTTC
CDR3: CASSWGMGQLYEQYF

V: TRBV5-1
size: -
D: -
J: TRBJ1-3
DNA: TGCGCCAGCAGCCCCCGGACAGCCGCGAGCTCTGGAAACACCATATATTTT
CDR3: CASSPRTAASSGNTIYF

V: TRBV19
size: -
D: -
J: TRBJ1-1
DNA: TGTGTCAGTAGTCCTAGGGGAAACACTGAAGCTTTCTTT
CDR3: CVSSPRGNTEAFF

V: TRBV18
size: -
D: -
J: TRBJ1-1
DNA: TGTGCCAGCTCCCCCTCGCAGGACAGCACTGAAGCTTTCTTT
CDR3: CASSPSQDSTEAFF

V: TRBV7-2
size: -
D: TRBD1
J: TRBJ1-1
DNA: TGTGCCAGCAGCTTAATTCCAGGGGGGAACACTGAAGCTTTCTTT
CDR3: CASSLIPGGNTEAFF

V: TRBV19
size: -
D: TRBD1
J: TRBJ1-1
DNA: TGTGCCAGTAACAGGGGGTACTCCGCTGAAGCTTTCTTT
CDR3: CASNRGYSAEAFF

V: TRBV5-6
size: -
D: TRBD1
J: TRBJ2-2
DNA: TGTGCCAGCAGCTTGCAGGGGGCGCAGAGTAACACCGGGGAGCTGTTTTTT
CDR3: CASSLQGAQSNTGELFF

V: TRBV5-6
size: -
D: TRBD1
J: TRBJ1-1
DNA: TGTGCCAGCAGCTTATGGACAGGGGGCATGAACACTGAAGCTTTCTTT
CDR3: CASSLWTGGMNTEAFF

V: TRBV7-3
size: -
D: -
J: TRBJ1-2
DNA: TGTGCCAGCAGCCCTTCGCAAGGGACATATGGCTACACCTTC
CDR3: CASSPSQGTYGYTF

V: TRBV7-9
size: -
D: TRBD1
J: TRBJ1-2
DNA: TGTGCCAGCAGCCCAGGACAGGCCGTCTATGGCTACACCTTC
CDR3: CASSPGQAVYGYTF

V: TRBV29-1
size: -
D: -
J: TRBJ2-1
DNA: TGCAGCGTTGGGGCAGGTTACAATGAGCAGTTCTTC
CDR3: CSVGAGYNEQFF

V: TRBV4-3
size: -
D: TRBD1
J: TRBJ2-6
DNA: TGCGCCAGCAGCCATTACAGGGGGACCGGGGCCAACGTCCTGACTTTC
CDR3: CASSHYRGTGANVLTF

V: TRBV29-1
size: -
D: -
J: TRBJ1-2
DNA: TGCAGCGTCAGTCTAACAGAGAACTATGGCTACACCTTC
CDR3: CSVSLTENYGYTF

V: TRBV10-3
size: -
D: TRBD1
J: TRBJ1-1
DNA: TGTGCCATCAGTGAGTACGGGACAGGGGTCTCTGAAGCTTTCTTT
CDR3: CAISEYGTGVSEAFF

V: TRBV19
size: -
D: TRBD1
J: TRBJ2-5
DNA: TGTGCCAGTAGTATCCCGGGACAGCTGTCCCAAGAGACCCAGTACTTC
CDR3: CASSIPGQLSQETQYF

V: TRBV29-1
size: -
D: TRBD2
J: TRBJ2-3
DNA: TGCAGCGTTGTATCTAGCGGGAGGGCAGATACGCAGTATTTT
CDR3: CSVVSSGRADTQYF

V: TRBV10-3
size: -
D: TRBD1
J: TRBJ2-5
DNA: TGTGCCATCAACAGGGGGGCCGGAGAGACCCAGTACTTC
CDR3: CAINRGAGETQYF

V: TRBV18
size: -
D: TRBD1
J: TRBJ1-1
DNA: TGTGCCAGCTCACCACGGGACAGTAAAAACACTGAAGCTTTCTTT
CDR3: CASSPRDSKNTEAFF

V: TRBV5-1
size: -
D: TRBD1
J: TRBJ2-3
DNA: TGCGCCTCTCAACCGGGACAGGGCACAGATACGCAGTATTTT
CDR3: CASQPGQGTDTQYF

V: TRBV6-5
size: once
D: TRBD1
J: TRBJ1-2
DNA: TGTGCCAGCAGTCGCCTCAGGGGGGCCAACTATGGCTACACCTTC
CDR3: CASSRLRGANYGYTF

V: TRBV7-8
size: few
D: TRBD2
J: TRBJ2-2
DNA: TGTGCTCAATCCGGGACTAGGACCTCCCGATACACCGGGGAGCTGTTTTTT
CDR3: CAQSGTRTSRYTGELFF